This TCR beta chain is drawn from a study of shared clonotypes between healthy human individuals. Across the whole study: Donors consisted of a couple of women and three men between 18 and 49. For every donor, three CD4 naive, three CD4 memory, two CD8 naive and one CD8 memory plates were used.

Each cell subset's genomic DNA was divided evenly among several immunoSEQ plates. TCRdb keeps only in-frame clones here, not all; method: immunoSEQ multiplex PCR. The sample yields about 750,000 clones, 85% to 95% seen once. CDR1 SGHRS and CDR2 YFSETQ come from the germline V gene. This CDR3 is 19 amino acids long. J gave up 2 bases and V 0 bases, and 7 bases lay outside the gene matches. CD45RO-negative CD8 cells positively selected for CCR7 made up the naive population, which excluded terminally differentiated effector memory CD45RA+ cells. The chain recombines TRBV5-1 with TRBJ2-1; 14 bases fit TRBD2. The receptor's source is a man in his thirties or forties in good health. The sample comprised naive CD8+ T cells sorted from blood. CDR3 in amino acids: CASSLGTSGRTTPYNEQFF. In DNA form, the CDR3 reads TGCGCCAGCAGCTTGGGGACTAGCGGGAGGACCACCCCCTACAATGAGCAGTTCTTC. Together with reference TRBV5-1 and TRBJ2-1, the CDR3 gives the full variable domain: KAGVTQTPRYLIKTRGQQVTLSCSPISGHRSVSWYQQTPGQGLQFLFEYFSETQRNKGNFPGRFSGRQFSNSRSEMNVSTLELGDSALYLCASSLGTSGRTTPYNEQFFGPGTRLTVL.